This TCR beta chain appears in the sequencing data of a study of T cell responses to AZD1222 COVID-19 vaccine. Findings of the study overall: It should be noted that donors were predominantly white British and more often female, and clonal diversity was possibly underestimated.

This clone has a single count. No antigen is known for it. Generated by immunoSEQ multiplex PCR, the TCRdb table keeps only in-frame clones and is missing some. The sample contains around 94,000 clones, around 86% of which appear only once. V lost 1 base and J lost 0, with 13 bases in between. The CDR3 totals 17 residues. Germline V lookup: CDR1 SGHTA, CDR2 FQGTGA. This sample comprised peripheral blood, obtained on day 0 of AZD1222 vaccination. The V gene is TRBV7-3, the J gene TRBJ1-5; the D gene is possibly TRBD1 (5 bases). This TCR derives from an adult in good health. CDR3 nucleotide sequence: TGTGCCAGCAGCTTAATCCGACAGCCCAATAGCAATCAGCCCCAGCATTTT. This codes for CASSLIRQPNSNQPQHF.